This passage covers 17 T cell receptor beta chains from one sample sequenced in a study of identical twins. TCRdb passed the 5' RACE reads through MiXCR, listing each CDR3 protein once. The sample includes hundreds of thousands of distinct CDR3 sequences, roughly 18% of them seen just once. A further study also used this sample, focusing on T cells expressing NK-cell markers.

The sequenced sample consisted of PBMCs. These TCRs come from a woman in her late teens or twenties in good health.

The table lists this clonotype with many counts. The V and J genes are TRBV5-6 and TRBJ1-5, with D uncertain. This CDR3 region has 14 residues. Per germline, CDR1 SGHDT and CDR2 YYEEEE. V was cut by 4 bases and J by 1 base, with 9 bases left in between. The CDR3 loop reads CASSQERSNQPQHF. The CDR3 region has the DNA TGTGCCAGCAGCCAGGAACGGAGCAATCAGCCCCAGCATTTT.

The table lists this clonotype with many counts. The V call is TRBV12-3 or TRBV12-4, the J call TRBJ2-2; 9 bases map to TRBD2. This CDR3 is 14 amino acids long. V shed 4 bases, J shed 5 bases, and the junction held 2 bases outside the gene matches. For the CDR3, the DNA is TGTGCCAGCAGTTCTCTAGCGGGAACCGGGGAGCTGTTTTTT. Translated: CASSSLAGTGELFF.

This clonotype was counted a few times. The chain employs TRBV2 and TRBJ2-1; TRBD2 agrees at 12 bases. Trimming took 4 bases from V and 11 from J; bases not matched to a gene: 6. CDR1 is SNHLY, CDR2 FYNNEI, per germline. The CDR3 has 14 residues. CDR3 amino acids: CASSVLAGGSKQFF. CDR3 sequence (DNA): TGTGCCAGCAGTGTGCTAGCGGGAGGGAGTAAGCAGTTCTTC.

The gene calls are TRBV7-6 and TRBJ2-5; 7 positions agree with TRBD1. Losses at the gene ends were 1 base for V and 1 base for J; bases not matched to a gene: 6. This CDR3 contains 16 residues. In germline, CDR1 is SGHVS, CDR2 FNYEAQ. The CDR3 spells CASSLVARTGQETQYF. The DNA of the CDR3 is TGTGCCAGCAGCTTAGTCGCTCGGACAGGCCAAGAGACCCAGTACTTC.

This clonotype has a single count. The V call is TRBV7-9, the J call TRBJ1-6; 7 nucleotides match TRBD1. CDR1 is SEHNR, CDR2 FQNEAQ, per germline (reference sequence). The trim removed 1 base at V and 10 bases at J, leaving 7 bases unmatched. The CDR3 extends over 15 amino acids. CDR3 sequence: CASSLVQGSKSPLHF. The CDR3 nucleotides are TGTGCCAGCAGCTTAGTACAGGGGTCCAAATCACCCCTCCACTTT.

Only a few counts were recorded for this clonotype. The DNA for the CDR3 is TGTGCCAGCAGCCTGGACTTTGGAGCCTACGAGCAGTACTTC. Translating it yields CASSLDFGAYEQYF. V is TRBV7-2 and J is TRBJ2-7; TRBD2 is a possible D gene (5 bases). Trimming shortened V by 5 bases and J by 2 bases, and 13 bases separated the two germline ends. CDR3 length equals 14 residues. Germline V gene data show CDR1 as SGHTA and CDR2 as FQGNSA.

The chain uses TRBV20-1 and TRBJ2-1; 16 bases are a match to TRBD2. V lost 1 base and J lost 7; bases outside the gene matches: 10. This CDR3 has 18 residues. Per the germline V gene, CDR1 is DFQATT and CDR2 is SNEGSKA (reference sequence). The chain's CDR3 is CSARGPGTSGGASNEQFF. CDR3 DNA sequence: TGCAGTGCTAGAGGTCCAGGGACTAGCGGGGGGGCCTCGAATGAGCAGTTCTTC.

The chain carries TRBV20-1 and TRBJ2-3, with TRBD2 identical over 7 bases. V lost 0 bases to trimming and J lost 3 bases; unmatched junction nucleotides: 12. CDR1 DFQATT and CDR2 SNEGSKA come from the germline V gene (reference sequence). This CDR3 region has 17 residues. The CDR3 DNA is TGCAGTGCTAGAGATTACGACGGGAAGGGACTAACAGATACGCAGTATTTT. Translating it yields CSARDYDGKGLTDTQYF.

The table lists this clonotype with a few counts. Sequence at one end of the junction differs from germline and may be a read error. The genes are TRBV20-1 and TRBJ2-5, with a possible D match to TRBD2 (6 bases). Germline lookup yields CDR1 DFQATT and CDR2 SNEGSKA (reference sequence). The CDR3 extends over 13 amino acids. The CDR3 here is CSVRLRGQETQYF. CDR3 nucleotides: TGCAGTGTTAGACTCCGGGGGCAAGAGACCCAGTACTTC.

This chain connects TRBV18 to TRBJ1-5, with no clear D. Between the trimmed V and J ends, which lost 3 bases and 5 bases, there was a span of 11 bases. CDR3 size: 14 residues. CDR1 and CDR2 from the germline V gene are KGHSH and LQKENI. CDR3 amino acids: CASSPRKTDQPQHF. CDR3 coding DNA: TGTGCCAGCTCACCGAGGAAGACGGATCAGCCCCAGCATTTT.

In this sample, this clonotype turned up a few times. The rearrangement joins TRBV20-1 to TRBJ2-1; perhaps TRBD2 as D (5 bases). Trimming took off 5 bases at V and 10 bases at J, with 15 bases between the two ends. The CDR3 is 12 amino acids. Germline CDR1 reads DFQATT; CDR2 reads SNEGSKA (reference sequence). CDR3: CSAEGAEREQFF. CDR3 sequence (DNA): TGCAGTGCTGAGGGAGCGGAGAGGGAGCAGTTCTTC.

The CDR3 coding sequence is TGTGCCAGCGGAGGCAGTCGCGGAAATGAGCAGTTCTTC. As protein: CASGGSRGNEQFF. V and J are TRBV18 and TRBJ2-1; perhaps TRBD2 as D (5 bases). The V gene's germline CDR1 is KGHSH and CDR2 LQKENI. The CDR3 consists of 13 residues. Trimming stripped 8 bases from V and 7 bases from J, with 15 bases between.

This chain uses TRBV7-9 with TRBJ2-5; 8 bases align to TRBD1. J lost 1 base, V lost 2 bases, and 3 bases had no gene match. The germline CDR1 and CDR2 sequences are SEHNR and FQNEAQ (reference sequence). This CDR3 is 15 amino acids long. The CDR3 DNA sequence: TGTGCCAGCAGCTTATGGACAGGGAGCCAAGAGACCCAGTACTTC. This translates into CASSLWTGSQETQYF. Variable domain in full (rest from reference TRBV7-9 and TRBJ2-5): DTGVSQNPRHKITKRGQNVTFRCDPISEHNRLYWYRQTLGQGPEFLTYFQNEAQLEKSRLLSDRFSAERPKGSFSTLEIQRTEQGDSAMYLCASSLWTGSQETQYFGPGTRLLVL.

This rearrangement joins TRBV12-3 or TRBV12-4 to TRBJ2-7; TRBD2 might be the D (6 bases). The V and J ends lost 1 base and 5 bases respectively, with 12 bases between them. CDR3 length: 14 residues. The CDR3 spells CASSLGGLSHEQYF. The CDR3 DNA follows: TGTGCCAGCAGTTTAGGCGGACTATCCCACGAGCAGTACTTC.

This clonotype was seen a handful of times. The genes are TRBV5-1 and TRBJ2-1, with a weak D call TRBD1 (6 bases). The CDR3 is 15 residues long. CDR1 is SGHRS, CDR2 YFSETQ, per germline. V was trimmed by 5 bases and J by 0 bases, leaving 12 bases between them. This CDR3 is CASSDGGRSYNEQFF. As DNA, the CDR3 is TGCGCCAGCAGTGATGGGGGCCGCTCCTACAATGAGCAGTTCTTC.

This clonotype was found a few times. This chain uses TRBV9 with TRBJ1-1, with D hard to call. Deletions cut 0 bases from V and 4 bases from J, with 13 bases between. The germline gives CDR1 SGDLS, CDR2 YYNGEE. The CDR3 sequence is 15 residues long. The CDR3 DNA sequence: TGTGCCAGCAGCGTAGGCTGGGGAGGGAGCACTGAAGCTTTCTTT. This gives the protein CASSVGWGGSTEAFF.

This clonotype has at least ten counts. The V gene is TRBV6-5, the J gene TRBJ1-3, with TRBD1 matching 7 bases. Looked up from germline, CDR1 is MNHEY and CDR2 is SVGAGI. V was pared by 2 bases and J by 0 bases, with 4 bases of the junction left unmatched. The CDR3 is 16 residues long. CDR3 DNA sequence: TGTGCCAGCAGTTACACCGGGACAGTCTCTGGAAACACCATATATTTT. Residues: CASSYTGTVSGNTIYF.